The 25 T cell receptor beta chains presented below share a single source sample, sequenced in a study of OX40 agonist ivuxolimab in advanced cancers. Produced via immunoSEQ multiplex PCR; TCRdb's table is partial and in-frame only. The sample lists around 44,000 clones, around 92% seen once, with less than 0.7% in the top ten. The material sequenced was CD4+ or CD8+ T cells sorted from blood, taken in a trial of the OX40 agonist ivuxolimab. The receptor set was obtained from an adult with an advanced solid tumor such as melanoma, head and neck, liver or kidney cancer.

This clone was observed a few times. Sequence at one end of the junction differs from germline and may be a read error. This chain joins TRBV7-7 and TRBJ1-1, with D tentatively TRBD1 (5 bases). Germline V gives CDR1 SSHAT, CDR2 FNYEAQ (reference sequence). The CDR3 is 13 amino acids. CDR3: CASSLEQGTEAFF. The CDR3 DNA reads as TGTGCTAGCAGCTTAGAGCAGGGAACTGAAGCTTTCTTT.

The chain recombines TRBV7-2 with TRBJ1-4; TRBD1 is a possible D gene (5 bases). There are 15 residues in the CDR3. CDR1 is SGHTA and CDR2 is FQGNSA in the germline V gene. V was trimmed by 2 bases and J by 11 bases, leaving 18 bases between them. The DNA for the CDR3 is TGTGCCAGCAGCTTAAGGACGGGGGACCTACGGAAACTGTTTTTT. It specifies CASSLRTGDLRKLFF.

J is TRBJ1-2 and V is TRBV19; weak D call: TRBD1 (6 bases). Germline assignment: CDR1 LNHDA and CDR2 SQIVND (reference sequence). The V end lost 7 bases, the J end lost 5 bases, and 14 bases lay between the germline ends. CDR3 length: 13 amino acids. As DNA, the CDR3 is TGTGCCAGTACCCCCCAGGGGAAATATGGCTACACCTTC. Translating gives CASTPQGKYGYTF.

The chain has TRBV6-1 and TRBJ1-4; 9 bases align to TRBD1. Looked up from germline, CDR1 is MNHNS and CDR2 is SASEGT. Trimming cost V 9 bases and J 2 bases; bases outside gene matches: 7. The CDR3 sequence is 15 residues long. In nucleotides, the CDR3 is TGTGCCAGTCGTAACAGGGGGCGGACTAATGAAAAACTGTTTTTT. Translated, it gives CASRNRGRTNEKLFF.

J is TRBJ1-4 and V is TRBV30, with 10 bases identical to TRBD1. The CDR3 consists of 19 residues. V lost 0 bases, J lost 0 bases, and 10 bases stayed unmatched. Germline V lookup: CDR1 GTSNPN, CDR2 SVGIG (reference sequence). The DNA for the CDR3 is TGTGCCTGGAGTGTATCCCGGACAGGGGGTATCGCAACTAATGAAAAACTGTTTTTT. Translating gives CAWSVSRTGGIATNEKLFF.

This chain joins TRBV7-6 and TRBJ1-3, with 7 bases matching TRBD1. The junction had 5 bases not matched to a gene; V was cut back by 3 bases and J by 3 bases. The CDR3 runs to 15 residues. Per the germline V gene, CDR1 is SGHVS and CDR2 is FNYEAQ. The CDR3 sequence is CASSFTRDSGNTIYF. The CDR3 DNA follows: TGTGCCAGCAGCTTCACCCGGGACAGTGGAAACACCATATATTTT.

The rearrangement joins TRBV4-3 to TRBJ2-3; no clear D. CDR3 size: 14 residues. CDR1 is LGHNA, CDR2 YSLEER, per germline. Between the trimmed V and J ends, which lost 3 bases and 0 bases, there was a span of 7 bases. CDR3 coding DNA: TGCGCCAGCAGCCATCTCACTAGCACAGATACGCAGTATTTT. Translating it yields CASSHLTSTDTQYF.

The V and J genes are TRBV6-1 and TRBJ1-2; no firm D call. The V end lost 4 bases, the J end lost 2 bases, and 8 bases lay between the germline ends. The CDR3 is 13 amino acids. The germline V gene encodes CDR1 MNHNS and CDR2 SASEGT. The CDR3 sequence: CASSVEGNYGYTF. DNA of the CDR3: TGTGCCAGCAGTGTTGAAGGGAACTATGGCTACACCTTC.

About this clone itself: Other DNA sequences within the sample encode an identical CDR3. This chain connects TRBV6-4 to TRBJ1-2, with TRBD1 matching over 8 bases. The CDR3 has 15 residues. With V trimmed by 4 bases and J by 2 bases, 6 bases remained unmatched. Germline assignment: CDR1 MRHNA and CDR2 SNTAGT. In nucleotides, the CDR3 is TGTGCCAGCAGTGCCACCGGACAGGGCAACTATGGCTACACCTTC. Translation gives CASSATGQGNYGYTF.

The chain links TRBV18 to TRBJ1-6; D gene uncertain. The CDR3 is made up of 14 amino acids. With 3 bases removed from V and 8 bases from J, the gap between germline ends came to 11 bases. CDR1 is KGHSH and CDR2 is LQKENI in the germline V gene. CDR3 DNA sequence: TGTGCCAGCTCACCGGCGGGCATAGATTCACCCCTCCACTTT. It is translated as CASSPAGIDSPLHF.

The chain carries TRBV11-3 and TRBJ2-5; no definite D call. Germline CDR1 reads SGHNT; CDR2 reads YENEEA. This CDR3 is 11 amino acids long. The V end lost 4 bases, the J end lost 2 bases, and 2 bases lay between the germline ends. The CDR3 reads CASSSQETQYF. For the CDR3, the DNA is TGTGCCAGCAGCTCTCAAGAGACCCAGTACTTC.

The genes are TRBV5-1 and TRBJ1-6, with D possibly matching TRBD1 (6 bases). Germline CDR1 SGHRS, CDR2 YFSETQ. Trimming removed 0 bases from V and 8 bases from J, with 6 bases in between. This CDR3 spans 13 amino acids. The CDR3 nucleotides are TGCGCCAGCAGCTTGGGACAGGATTCACCCCTCCACTTT. Amino acids: CASSLGQDSPLHF.

This clone was counted once. This chain links TRBV11-1 with TRBJ1-4, with 8 positions matching TRBD1. This CDR3 is built from 16 residues. The junction had 8 bases not matched to a gene; V was cut back by 4 bases and J by 4 bases. Looked up from germline, CDR1 is SGHAT and CDR2 is FQDESV (reference sequence). CDR3: CASSSPGTGFNEKLFF. CDR3 bases: TGTGCCAGCAGCTCACCCGGGACAGGCTTTAATGAAAAACTGTTTTTT.

This clone was counted a few times. This chain joins TRBV9 and TRBJ1-1; D is undetermined. CDR3 length: 14 residues. With 5 bases removed from V and 3 bases from J, the gap between germline ends came to 14 bases. Per germline, CDR1 SGDLS and CDR2 YYNGEE. CDR3 DNA: TGTGCCAGCAGTGAAGGGTCTTTTCACACTGAAGCTTTCTTT. It translates to CASSEGSFHTEAFF.

J is TRBJ2-7 and V is TRBV25-1; D is ambiguous. V was pared by 3 bases and J by 5 bases, with 14 bases between. The length of the CDR3 is 14 residues. Germline loops: CDR1 MGHDK, CDR2 SYGVNS. The CDR3: CASSDFGVYDEQYF. The DNA of the CDR3 is TGTGCCAGCAGTGATTTTGGGGTATACGACGAGCAGTACTTC.

V and J are TRBV19 and TRBJ1-2, with 11 bases fitting TRBD1. Per germline, CDR1 LNHDA and CDR2 SQIVND (reference sequence). V shed 2 bases, J shed 7 bases, and the junction held 6 bases outside the gene matches. The CDR3 extends over 15 amino acids. The CDR3 is CASSIRGQGVRGYTF. Here the CDR3 DNA reads TGTGCCAGTAGTATAAGGGGACAGGGGGTTCGTGGCTACACCTTC.

The V gene is TRBV6-1, the J gene TRBJ2-7; D is possibly TRBD1 or TRBD2 (5 bases each). The CDR3 has 13 amino acids. Germline V gene data show CDR1 as MNHNS and CDR2 as SASEGT. V lost 4 bases, J lost 7 bases, and 14 bases lay in between. This chain's CDR3 is CASSAQGPGEQYF. The CDR3 DNA reads as TGTGCCAGCAGTGCCCAGGGACCCGGGGAGCAGTACTTC.

The CDR3 DNA is TGTGCCAGCAGTGGTCAGCGGGGGGGGGAGACCCAGTACTTC. Its translation: CASSGQRGGETQYF. The V and J genes are TRBV2 and TRBJ2-5, with TRBD2 matching 10 bases. This CDR3 comprises 14 residues. V gave up 4 bases and J gave up 5 bases; unmatched junction bases: 4. Germline CDR1 is SNHLY and CDR2 is FYNNEI.

The chain has TRBV6-1 and TRBJ1-6, with a weak D call TRBD1 (5 bases). CDR3 length equals 15 residues. Trimming removed 0 bases from V and 7 bases from J, with 10 bases in between. CDR1 MNHNS and CDR2 SASEGT come from the germline V gene. The CDR3 spells CASSEAGGWNSPLHF. The CDR3 DNA sequence: TGTGCCAGCAGTGAAGCGGGGGGGTGGAATTCACCCCTCCACTTT.

This rearrangement joins TRBV5-4 to TRBJ2-2; 7 bases map to TRBD2. CDR1 is SGHNT and CDR2 is YYREEE in the germline V gene (reference sequence). V gave up 2 bases and J gave up 5 bases; unmatched junction bases: 9. This CDR3 has 16 residues. CDR3 sequence: CASSFGGSGGTGELFF. The CDR3 nucleotides are TGTGCCAGCAGCTTCGGGGGGTCAGGCGGAACCGGGGAGCTGTTTTTT.

The CDR3 sequence is CASSQQGAQEKLFF. The CDR3 DNA sequence: TGTGCCAGCAGTCAACAGGGGGCGCAGGAAAAACTGTTTTTT. V is TRBV6-5 and J is TRBJ1-4; TRBD1 agrees at 9 bases. V shed 5 bases, J shed 8 bases, and the junction held 6 bases outside the gene matches. There are 14 residues in the CDR3. The germline V gene encodes CDR1 MNHEY and CDR2 SVGAGI.

The rearrangement uses TRBV6-5 and TRBJ2-1, with 12 bases identical to TRBD2. With V trimmed by 6 bases and J by 4 bases, 4 bases remained unmatched. Germline V gene data show CDR1 as MNHEY and CDR2 as SVGAGI. The CDR3 has 15 residues. CDR3 coding DNA: TGTGCCAGCAGCTCGACTAGCGGGGGTTACAATGAGCAGTTCTTC. This sequence encodes CASSSTSGGYNEQFF.

This rearrangement joins TRBV4-1 to TRBJ2-5, with 8 bases aligning to TRBD1. Germline assignment: CDR1 MGHRA and CDR2 YSYEKL. With 4 bases clipped from V and 5 bases from J, the junction kept 9 bases outside the gene matches. The CDR3 runs to 15 residues. CDR3 in DNA: TGCGCCAGCAGCCCGCGTACAGGGGGGAGGGAGACCCAGTACTTC. Protein: CASSPRTGGRETQYF.

The chain carries TRBV2 and TRBJ2-7; 9 bases line up with TRBD1. V dropped 6 bases and J dropped 4; count of bases not matched to a gene: 7. The CDR3 sequence is 14 residues long. CDR1 is SNHLY and CDR2 is FYNNEI in the germline V gene. CDR3 loop: CASRATGGAYEQYF. As DNA, the CDR3 is TGTGCCAGCAGGGCTACAGGGGGCGCGTACGAGCAGTACTTC.

The V and J genes are TRBV5-1 and TRBJ2-1; tentatively, D is TRBD1 (6 bases). V was shortened by 1 base and J by 0 bases, with 11 bases between the two germline ends. Germline-derived CDR1 and CDR2 are SGHRS and YFSETQ. The CDR3 runs to 16 residues. The CDR3 region is CASSLRQVSSYNEQFF. The CDR3 DNA follows: TGCGCCAGCAGCTTGCGACAGGTTAGCTCCTACAATGAGCAGTTCTTC.